This T cell receptor beta chain was sequenced in a study of blood T cell repertoires in COVID-19. In the study overall: T cells, B-cell-depleted T cells, or PBMCs supplied cDNA or gDNA.

All enrollees were roughly 18 to 89 years old and from roughly 22 US areas. V gave up 4 bases and J gave up 8 bases; unmatched junction bases: 10. CDR1 and CDR2 from the germline V gene are KGHDR and SFDVKD. CDR3 size: 16 residues. Under the authors' procedure: Amplified reference gene primers provided the basis for estimating nucleated cell counts. Method: immunoSEQ multiplex PCR; TCRdb's copy keeps in-frame clones and lacks some. The V and J calls and the clone size are those of that table, but D and trimming were determined from the DNA. The table has fewer than 400,000 clones, about nine tenths seen once; the top ten hold over 3.5%.

The specimen sequenced was PBMCs or T cells enriched from blood (not recorded which). The chain links TRBV24-1 to TRBJ1-4; 9 positions agree with TRBD1. The TCR was taken from a man aged 30 to 39 who had recovered from COVID-19. The CDR3 is CATSEGGTGGREKLFF. The CDR3 bases are TGTGCCACCAGTGAAGGGGGCACAGGGGGCAGGGAAAAACTGTTTTTT.